This T cell receptor (beta chain) was profiled in a study of glioma-infiltrating T cells after dendritic cell vaccination. For the study at large: Glioblastoma patients came from Phase I and II dendritic cell vaccination trials. Between about 2002 and 2013, patients got autologous tumor lysate-pulsed dendritic cell vaccines. Monocyte-derived dendritic cells, cultured seven days with IL-4 and GM-CSF, were pulsed with autologous tumor lysate.

The germline CDR1 and CDR2 sequences are SGHRS and YFSETQ. The CDR3 has 16 residues. V lost 4 bases to trimming and J lost 2 bases, with 18 bases between them. As to time point: after dendritic cell vaccination, including at tumor progression/relapse. The assay was immunoSEQ multiplex PCR, and TCRdb's table has in-frame clones only and misses some. Of about 46,000 clones listed, around nine tenths are singletons. The source was blood, collected after dendritic cell vaccination. J is TRBJ2-5 and V is TRBV5-1; TRBD1 is a possible D gene (5 bases). The clonotype originates from a human donor with glioblastoma. Written as DNA, the CDR3 is TGCGCCAGCAGCCTGGGTCGTGGGGCCACACAAGAGACCCAGTACTTC. Translating gives CASSLGRGATQETQYF.